This T cell receptor beta chain was sequenced for a study of blood T cell repertoires in COVID-19. Clones were sequenced by immunoSEQ multiplex PCR, and TCRdb holds only the in-frame ones, with some missing. Altogether 300,000 or so clones are present, approximately 90% being singletons, with the ten largest covering 3% to 4%. This CDR3 is 13 amino acids long. CDR1 and CDR2 (germline): SGHNT, YYREEE (reference sequence). V was trimmed by 4 bases and J by 5 bases, leaving 12 bases between them. The sample was peripheral blood. The clonotype was recovered from a woman aged 40 to 50 with acute or convalescent COVID-19. The chain is built from TRBV5-4 and TRBJ1-2; D unresolved. CDR3: CASSRDPPYGYTF. As DNA, the CDR3 is TGTGCCAGCAGCCGAGATCCCCCATATGGCTACACCTTC.